The 8 T cell receptor beta chains presented below share a single source sample, sequenced in a study of breast tumors, draining lymph nodes, adjacent tissues. One entry per CDR3 protein results from TCRdb running MiXCR on the multiplex PCR reads. The profile covers roughly 80,000 distinct CDR3 sequences, with approximately 19% appearing a single time and 2% to 3% taken by the ten largest. Samples came from axillary lymph nodes draining the breast cancer. Sequencing input: axillary lymph node tissue. The receptors here all came from a female donor with breast cancer. Some clones in this sample may be carry-over from other donors' samples.

This clonotype was seen a few times. The chain couples TRBV12-3 or TRBV12-4 to TRBJ2-4; TRBD1 might be the D (7 bases). The CDR3 is 13 residues long. Trimming pared 5 bases from V and 7 bases from J, leaving 12 bases between. CDR3 nucleotide sequence: TGTGCCAGCAGTCAGCCAGGGGGGAACATTCAGTACTTC. As protein: CASSQPGGNIQYF.

The chain has TRBV30 and TRBJ2-5; D uncertain. Germline assignment: CDR1 GTSNPN and CDR2 SVGIG (reference sequence). This CDR3 has 15 amino acids. V gave up 2 bases and J gave up 1 base, with 14 bases separating them. The CDR3 here is CAWSSTPSLQETQYF. The DNA for the CDR3 is TGTGCCTGGAGTAGCACACCGAGCCTCCAAGAGACCCAGTACTTC.

This clonotype occurred many times. This chain links TRBV9 with TRBJ2-7; TRBD2 is a possible D gene (6 bases). V lost 2 bases and J 2 bases, leaving 14 bases between the germline ends. Germline V gene sequence: CDR1 SGDLS, CDR2 YYNGEE. The CDR3 spans 15 residues. The CDR3 here is CASSVSFGGPYEQYF. As DNA, the CDR3 is TGTGCCAGCAGCGTTAGTTTCGGGGGTCCCTACGAGCAGTACTTC. Complete variable domain (other parts from reference TRBV9 and TRBJ2-7): DSGVTQTPKHLITATGQRVTLRCSPRSGDLSVYWYQQSLDQGLQFLIQYYNGEERAKGNILERFSAQQFPDLHSELNLSSLELGDSALYFCASSVSFGGPYEQYFGPGTRLTVT.

This rearrangement joins TRBV28 to TRBJ2-7, with D possibly being TRBD2 (6 bases). V lost 3 bases and J lost 3, with 15 bases in between. CDR3 length: 15 amino acids. Germline-derived CDR1 and CDR2 are MDHEN and SYDVKM. CDR3 DNA sequence: TGTGCCAGCAGTTTTGGGGGGTTACTATACTACGAGCAGTACTTC. This codes for CASSFGGLLYYEQYF.

The V and J genes are TRBV28 and TRBJ2-7; the D is unclear. V was trimmed by 1 base and J by 2 bases, leaving 15 bases between them. CDR1 and CDR2 (germline): MDHEN, SYDVKM. The CDR3 is made up of 16 amino acids. The CDR3, as DNA: TGTGCCAGCAGTTTATCCGGACCCACCTGGCCCTACGAGCAGTACTTC. Amino acid sequence: CASSLSGPTWPYEQYF.

The sample holds many counts of this clonotype. The CDR3 loop is CASSLFSPNTGELFF. The CDR3 DNA follows: TGTGCCAGCAGCTTGTTCTCCCCGAACACCGGGGAGCTGTTTTTT. V is TRBV7-2 and J is TRBJ2-2; D gene unclear. Germline values: CDR1 SGHTA, CDR2 FQGNSA. Trimming cost V 3 bases and J 0 bases, with 8 bases left between them. The CDR3 totals 15 residues.

This clonotype appeared once. With a much larger clone just one base away, this may be a read error. This chain joins TRBV14 and TRBJ2-5, with 14 bases aligning to TRBD2. Per germline, CDR1 SGHDN and CDR2 FVKESK. The CDR3 is made up of 16 amino acids. CDR3 in amino acids: CASSSLPGLAGEIQYF. CDR3 sequence (DNA): TGTGCCAGCAGCTCATTACCGGGACTAGCGGGGGAGATCCAGTACTTC.

The table lists this clonotype with many counts. V usage is TRBV6-5 and J usage is TRBJ2-2; no clear D. CDR1 is MNHEY, CDR2 SVGAGI, per germline. The CDR3 sequence is 13 residues long. V was trimmed by 0 bases and J by 7 bases, leaving 6 bases between them. In DNA, the CDR3 is TGTGCCAGCAGTTACTCGACCGGCGGGGAGCTGTTTTTT. Its protein product is CASSYSTGGELFF.